This T cell receptor (beta chain) was identified during a study of human thymus T cells. TCRdb's table, derived via immunoSEQ multiplex PCR, lists solely in-frame clones and lacks some. The sample carries 100,000 to 150,000 clones, around 96% recorded once. Trimming left V 5 bases short and J 5 bases short, with 13 bases between. This CDR3 is 14 amino acids long. Germline CDR1 is MDHEN and CDR2 is SYDVKM. This clone was counted a single time. The study used thymus tissue resected during corrective heart surgery. The sequence came from a boy under two years old with a congenital heart defect but otherwise immunologically healthy. The genes are TRBV28 and TRBJ1-5, with D perhaps TRBD1 (5 bases). Sample: thymus tissue. The CDR3 coding sequence is TGTGCCAGCAGTCCGTTCCGGGGCCATCAGCCCCAGCATTTT. This translates into CASSPFRGHQPQHF.